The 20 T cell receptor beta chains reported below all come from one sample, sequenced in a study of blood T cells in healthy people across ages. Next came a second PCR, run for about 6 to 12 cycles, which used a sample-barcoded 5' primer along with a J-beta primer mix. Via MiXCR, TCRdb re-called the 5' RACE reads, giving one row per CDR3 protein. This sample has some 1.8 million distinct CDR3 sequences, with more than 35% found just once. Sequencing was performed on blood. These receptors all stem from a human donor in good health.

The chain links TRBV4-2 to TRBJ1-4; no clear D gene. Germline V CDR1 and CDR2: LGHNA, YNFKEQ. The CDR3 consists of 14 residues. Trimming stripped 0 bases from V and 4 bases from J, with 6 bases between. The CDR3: CASSQDGFNEKLFF. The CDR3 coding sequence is TGTGCCAGCAGCCAAGACGGATTTAATGAAAAACTGTTTTTT.

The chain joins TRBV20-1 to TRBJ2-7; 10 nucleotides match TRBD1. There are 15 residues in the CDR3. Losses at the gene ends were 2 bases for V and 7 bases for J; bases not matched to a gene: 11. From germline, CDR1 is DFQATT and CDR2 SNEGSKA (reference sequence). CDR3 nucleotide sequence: TGCAGTGCTAGATCCAGACAGGGGGCGGACTGGGAGCAGTACTTC. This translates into CSARSRQGADWEQYF.

The chain's CDR3 is CAWSVGGASSYEQYF. The CDR3 nucleotides read TGTGCCTGGAGTGTAGGAGGCGCCTCCTCCTACGAGCAGTACTTC. The chain recombines TRBV30 with TRBJ2-7; maybe TRBD2 (5 bases). CDR1 is GTSNPN, CDR2 SVGIG, per germline (reference sequence). Trimming cost V 0 bases and J 0 bases, with 12 bases left between them. This CDR3 region has 15 residues.

The CDR3 bases are TGTGCCAGCAGTCTATCCCCGGAGTCAACTAATGAAAAACTGTTTTTT. Its translation: CASSLSPESTNEKLFF. The V gene is TRBV12-3 or TRBV12-4, the J gene TRBJ1-4; no firm D call. The CDR3 spans 16 residues. V lost 5 bases, J lost 0 bases, and 13 bases lay in between.

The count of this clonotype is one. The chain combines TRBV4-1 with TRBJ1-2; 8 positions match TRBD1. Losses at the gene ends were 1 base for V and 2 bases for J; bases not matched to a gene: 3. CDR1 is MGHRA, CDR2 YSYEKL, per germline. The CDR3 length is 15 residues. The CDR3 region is CASSQGTGMNYGYTF. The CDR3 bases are TGCGCCAGCAGCCAAGGGACAGGGATGAACTATGGCTACACCTTC.

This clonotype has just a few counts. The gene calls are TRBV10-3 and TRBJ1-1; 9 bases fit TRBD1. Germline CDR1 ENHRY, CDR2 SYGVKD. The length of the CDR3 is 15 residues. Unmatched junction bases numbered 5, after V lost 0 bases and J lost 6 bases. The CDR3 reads CAISESTGGGAEAFF. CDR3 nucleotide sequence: TGTGCCATCAGTGAGTCGACAGGGGGAGGAGCTGAAGCTTTCTTT.

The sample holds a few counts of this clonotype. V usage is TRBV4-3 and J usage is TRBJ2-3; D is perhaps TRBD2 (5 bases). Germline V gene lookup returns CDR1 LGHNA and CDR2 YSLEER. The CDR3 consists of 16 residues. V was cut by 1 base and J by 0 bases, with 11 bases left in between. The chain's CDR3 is CASSQVLGRSTDTQYF. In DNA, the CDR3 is TGCGCCAGCAGCCAAGTTTTGGGGAGAAGCACAGATACGCAGTATTTT.

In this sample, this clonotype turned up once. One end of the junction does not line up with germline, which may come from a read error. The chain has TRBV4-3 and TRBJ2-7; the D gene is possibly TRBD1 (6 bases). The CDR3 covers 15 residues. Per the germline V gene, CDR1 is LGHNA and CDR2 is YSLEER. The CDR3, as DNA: TGCGCCGGCAGCCAAGATCAGGGGTACTTCTACGAGCAGTACTTC. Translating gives CAGSQDQGYFYEQYF.

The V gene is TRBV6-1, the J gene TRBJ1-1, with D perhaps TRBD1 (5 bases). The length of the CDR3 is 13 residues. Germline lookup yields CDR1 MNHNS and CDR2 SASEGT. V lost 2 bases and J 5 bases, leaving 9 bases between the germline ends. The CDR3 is CASSELGGTEAFF. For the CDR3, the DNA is TGTGCCAGCAGTGAATTGGGGGGGACTGAAGCTTTCTTT.

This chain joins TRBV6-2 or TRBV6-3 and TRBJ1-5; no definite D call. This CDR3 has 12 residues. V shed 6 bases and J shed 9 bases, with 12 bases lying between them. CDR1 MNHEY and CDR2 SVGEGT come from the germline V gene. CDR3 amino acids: CASSSRRGPQHF. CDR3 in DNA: TGTGCCAGCAGCTCAAGGCGGGGGCCCCAGCATTTT.

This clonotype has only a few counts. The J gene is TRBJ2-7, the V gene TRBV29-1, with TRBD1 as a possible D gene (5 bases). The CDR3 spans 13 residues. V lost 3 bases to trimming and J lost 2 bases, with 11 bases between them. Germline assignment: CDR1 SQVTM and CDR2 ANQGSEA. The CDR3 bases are TGCAGCGTTGAGTCGACAGCGACCTACGAGCAGTACTTC. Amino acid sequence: CSVESTATYEQYF.

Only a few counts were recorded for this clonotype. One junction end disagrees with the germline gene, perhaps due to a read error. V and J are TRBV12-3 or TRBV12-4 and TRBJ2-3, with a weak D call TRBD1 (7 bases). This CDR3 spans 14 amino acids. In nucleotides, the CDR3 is TGTGCCAGCAGACCAGGGGGGCGCACAGATGCGCAGTATTTT. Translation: CASRPGGRTDAQYF.

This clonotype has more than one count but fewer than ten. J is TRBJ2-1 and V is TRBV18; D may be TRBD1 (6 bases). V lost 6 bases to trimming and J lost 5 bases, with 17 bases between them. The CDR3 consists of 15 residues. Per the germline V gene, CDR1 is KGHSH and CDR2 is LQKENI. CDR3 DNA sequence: TGTGCCAGCTCCTGGGGGCAGGTTACCAACAATGAGCAGTTCTTC. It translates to CASSWGQVTNNEQFF. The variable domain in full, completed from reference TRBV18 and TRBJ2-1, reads NAGVMQNPRHLVRRRGQEARLRCSPMKGHSHVYWYRQLPEEGLKFMVYLQKENIIDESGMPKERFSAEFPKEGPSILRIQQVVRGDSAAYFCASSWGQVTNNEQFFGPGTRLTVL.

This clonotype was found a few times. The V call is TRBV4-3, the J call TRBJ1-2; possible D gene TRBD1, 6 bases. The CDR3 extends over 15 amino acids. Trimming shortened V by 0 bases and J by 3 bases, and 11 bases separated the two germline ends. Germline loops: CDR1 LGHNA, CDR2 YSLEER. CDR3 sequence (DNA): TGCGCCAGCAGCCAAGAAATACAGGGTTACTATGGCTACACCTTC. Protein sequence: CASSQEIQGYYGYTF.

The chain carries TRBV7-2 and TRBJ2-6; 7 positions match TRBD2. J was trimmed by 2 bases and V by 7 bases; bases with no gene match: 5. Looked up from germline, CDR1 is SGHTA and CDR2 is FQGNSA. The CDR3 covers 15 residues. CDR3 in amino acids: CASTVAGAGANVLTF. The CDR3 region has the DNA TGTGCCAGCACCGTCGCGGGGGCTGGGGCCAACGTCCTGACTTTC.

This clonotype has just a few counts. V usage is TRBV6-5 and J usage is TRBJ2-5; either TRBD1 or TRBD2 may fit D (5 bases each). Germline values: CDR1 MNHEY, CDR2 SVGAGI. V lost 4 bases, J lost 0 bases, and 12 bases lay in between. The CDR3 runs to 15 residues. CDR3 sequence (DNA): TGTGCCAGCAGTTGGGGCAGGGAGTACCAAGAGACCCAGTACTTC. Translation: CASSWGREYQETQYF.

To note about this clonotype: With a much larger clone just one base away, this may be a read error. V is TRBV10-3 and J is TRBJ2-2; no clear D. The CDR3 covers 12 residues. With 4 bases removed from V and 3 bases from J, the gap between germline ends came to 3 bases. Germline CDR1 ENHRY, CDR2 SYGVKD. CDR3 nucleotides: TGTGCCATCAGTGGGTACACCGGGGAGCTGTTTTTT. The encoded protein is CAISGYTGELFF.

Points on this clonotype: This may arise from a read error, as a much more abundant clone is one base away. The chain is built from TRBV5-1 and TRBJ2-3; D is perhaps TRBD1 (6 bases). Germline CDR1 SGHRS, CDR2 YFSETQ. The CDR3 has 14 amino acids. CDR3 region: CASSKGIETGTQYF. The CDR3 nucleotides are TGCGCCAGCAGCAAGGGGATTGAGACAGGTACGCAGTATTTT.

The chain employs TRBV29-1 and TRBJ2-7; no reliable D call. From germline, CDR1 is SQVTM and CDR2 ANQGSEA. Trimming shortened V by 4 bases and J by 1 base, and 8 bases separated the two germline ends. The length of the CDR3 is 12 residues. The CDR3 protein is CSVALGSYEQYF. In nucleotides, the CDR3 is TGCAGCGTTGCTTTAGGTTCCTACGAGCAGTACTTC.

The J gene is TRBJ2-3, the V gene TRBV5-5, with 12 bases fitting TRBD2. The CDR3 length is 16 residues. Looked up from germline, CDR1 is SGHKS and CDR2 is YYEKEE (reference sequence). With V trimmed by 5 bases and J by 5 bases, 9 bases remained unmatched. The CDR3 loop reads CASSPITSGGRDTQYF. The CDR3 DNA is TGTGCCAGCAGTCCTATTACTAGCGGGGGGCGAGATACGCAGTATTTT.